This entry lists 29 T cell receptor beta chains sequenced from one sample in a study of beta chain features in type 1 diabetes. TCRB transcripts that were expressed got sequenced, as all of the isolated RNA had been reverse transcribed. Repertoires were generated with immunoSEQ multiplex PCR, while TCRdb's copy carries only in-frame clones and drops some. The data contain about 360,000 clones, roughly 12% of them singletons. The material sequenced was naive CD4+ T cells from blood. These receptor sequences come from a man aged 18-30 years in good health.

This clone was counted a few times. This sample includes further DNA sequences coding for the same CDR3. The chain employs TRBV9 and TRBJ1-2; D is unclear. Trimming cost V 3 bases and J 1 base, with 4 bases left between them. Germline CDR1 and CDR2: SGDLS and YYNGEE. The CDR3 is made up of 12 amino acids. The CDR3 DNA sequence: TGTGCCAGCAGCGCGAGTAACTATGGCTACACCTTC. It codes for CASSASNYGYTF.

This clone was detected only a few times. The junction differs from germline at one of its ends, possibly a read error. The CDR3: CASSLAGTLSYNEQFF. CDR3 nucleotides: TGTGCCAGCAGTTTAGCCGGGACACTCTCCTACAATGAGCAGTTCTTC. V and J are TRBV7-9 and TRBJ2-1; the D gene is possibly TRBD1 (6 bases). Germline lookup yields CDR1 SEHNR and CDR2 FQNEAQ (reference sequence). The CDR3 is 16 amino acids.

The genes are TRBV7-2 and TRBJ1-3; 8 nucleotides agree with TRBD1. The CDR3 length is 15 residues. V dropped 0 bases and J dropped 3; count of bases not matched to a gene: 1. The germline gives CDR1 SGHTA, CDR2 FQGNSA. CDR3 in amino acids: CASSLATGGGNTIYF. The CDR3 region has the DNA TGTGCCAGCAGCTTAGCTACAGGGGGTGGAAACACCATATATTTT.

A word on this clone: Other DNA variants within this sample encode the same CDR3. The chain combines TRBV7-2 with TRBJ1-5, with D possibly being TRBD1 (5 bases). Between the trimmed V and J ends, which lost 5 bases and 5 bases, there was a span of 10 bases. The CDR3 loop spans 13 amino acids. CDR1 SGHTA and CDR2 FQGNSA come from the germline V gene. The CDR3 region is CASSGQGDQPQHF. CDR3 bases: TGTGCCAGCAGCGGCCAGGGCGATCAGCCCCAGCATTTT.

CDR3 sequence reads: CASRVTGGNNQPQHF. Here the CDR3 DNA reads TGTGCCAGCAGAGTGACAGGGGGTAACAATCAGCCCCAGCATTTT. The gene calls are TRBV28 and TRBJ1-5; 9 nucleotides match TRBD1. The germline gives CDR1 MDHEN, CDR2 SYDVKM. With 6 bases clipped from V and 3 bases from J, the junction kept 6 bases outside the gene matches. This CDR3 has 15 residues.

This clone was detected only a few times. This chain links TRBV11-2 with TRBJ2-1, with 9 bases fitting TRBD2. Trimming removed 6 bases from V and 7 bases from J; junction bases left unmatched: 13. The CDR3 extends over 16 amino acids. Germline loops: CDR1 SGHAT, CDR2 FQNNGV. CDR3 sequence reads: CASRTIRGGVGNEQFF. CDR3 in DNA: TGTGCCAGCAGGACGATCCGCGGGGGGGTAGGGAATGAGCAGTTCTTC.

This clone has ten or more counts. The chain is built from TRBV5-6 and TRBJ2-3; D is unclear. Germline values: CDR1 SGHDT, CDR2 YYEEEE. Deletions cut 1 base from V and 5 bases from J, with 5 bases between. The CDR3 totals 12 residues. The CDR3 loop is CASSLYIDTQYF. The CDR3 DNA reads TGTGCCAGCAGCTTGTATATAGATACGCAGTATTTT.

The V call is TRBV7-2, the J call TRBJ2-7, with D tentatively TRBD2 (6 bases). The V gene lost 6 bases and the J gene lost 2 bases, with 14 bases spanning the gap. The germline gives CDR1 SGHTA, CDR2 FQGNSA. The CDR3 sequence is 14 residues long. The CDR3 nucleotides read TGTGCCAGCAGTTCGGGACTGGTGGCCTACGAGCAGTACTTC. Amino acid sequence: CASSSGLVAYEQYF.

DNA for the CDR3: TGTGCCAGCAGCTTAGTTGCTGGACAGGGTGTCGCTATCGGTGGCTACACCTTC. Translated: CASSLVAGQGVAIGGYTF. The chain links TRBV7-2 to TRBJ1-2; 8 bases align to TRBD1. Germline lookup yields CDR1 SGHTA and CDR2 FQGNSA. With 1 base clipped from V and 7 bases from J, the junction kept 17 bases outside the gene matches. CDR3 length equals 18 residues. Looking up the rest from reference TRBV7-2 and TRBJ1-2 gives the full variable domain: GAGVSQSPSNKVTEKGKDVELRCDPISGHTALYWYRQSLGQGLEFLIYFQGNSAPDKSGLPSDRFSAERTGGSVSTLTIQRTQQEDSAVYLCASSLVAGQGVAIGGYTFGSGTRLTVV.

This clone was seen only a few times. CDR3 in DNA: TGTGCCAGCAGCCAAGGAGGAGATACGCAGTATTTT. Protein sequence: CASSQGGDTQYF. V gene TRBV7-9 combines with J gene TRBJ2-3; maybe TRBD2 (5 bases). The V end lost 5 bases, the J end lost 5 bases, and 8 bases lay between the germline ends. The CDR3 is made up of 12 amino acids. Germline V gene data show CDR1 as SEHNR and CDR2 as FQNEAQ (reference sequence).

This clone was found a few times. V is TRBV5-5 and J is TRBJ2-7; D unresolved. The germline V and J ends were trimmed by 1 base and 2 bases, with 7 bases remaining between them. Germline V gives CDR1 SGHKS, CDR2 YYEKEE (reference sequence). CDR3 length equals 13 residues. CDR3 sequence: CASSLRQAYEQYF. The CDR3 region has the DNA TGTGCCAGCAGCTTGCGGCAGGCCTACGAGCAGTACTTC.

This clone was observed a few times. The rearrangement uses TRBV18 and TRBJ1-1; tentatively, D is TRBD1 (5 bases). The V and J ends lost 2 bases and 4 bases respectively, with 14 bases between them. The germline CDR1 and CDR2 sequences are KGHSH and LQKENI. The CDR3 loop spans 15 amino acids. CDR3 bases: TGTGCCAGCTCACCAAATGACAGCGGGCCCACTGAAGCTTTCTTT. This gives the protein CASSPNDSGPTEAFF.

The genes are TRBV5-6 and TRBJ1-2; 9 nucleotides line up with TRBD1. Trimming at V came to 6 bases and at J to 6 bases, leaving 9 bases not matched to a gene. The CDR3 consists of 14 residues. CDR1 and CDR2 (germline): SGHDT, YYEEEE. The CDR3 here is CASTLRDRENGYTF. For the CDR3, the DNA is TGTGCCAGCACCCTCAGGGACAGGGAGAATGGCTACACCTTC.

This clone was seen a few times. The DNA for the CDR3 is TGTGCCATCAGTCTGTCTGGGGCCAACGTCCTGACTTTC. Residues: CAISLSGANVLTF. The chain links TRBV10-3 to TRBJ2-6; D gene unclear. CDR1 is ENHRY and CDR2 is SYGVKD in the germline V gene. CDR3 length equals 13 residues. V was clipped by 5 bases and J by 1 base, with 3 bases between them.

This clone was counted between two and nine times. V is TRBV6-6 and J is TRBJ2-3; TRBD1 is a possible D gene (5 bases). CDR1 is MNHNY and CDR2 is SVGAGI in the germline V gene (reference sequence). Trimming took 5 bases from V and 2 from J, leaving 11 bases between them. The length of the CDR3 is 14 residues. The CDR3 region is CASSVPGNTDTQYF. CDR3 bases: TGTGCCAGCAGTGTTCCAGGGAACACAGATACGCAGTATTTT.

Here the CDR3 DNA reads TGCGCCAGCAGCTTGGGCCCCTCCCCCCGTTTCGGTGAGCAGTTCTTC. Translation gives CASSLGPSPRFGEQFF. V usage is TRBV5-1 and J usage is TRBJ2-1; no clear D. CDR1 is SGHRS and CDR2 is YFSETQ in the germline V gene. Trimming shortened V by 0 bases and J by 9 bases, and 19 bases separated the two germline ends. The CDR3 length is 16 residues.

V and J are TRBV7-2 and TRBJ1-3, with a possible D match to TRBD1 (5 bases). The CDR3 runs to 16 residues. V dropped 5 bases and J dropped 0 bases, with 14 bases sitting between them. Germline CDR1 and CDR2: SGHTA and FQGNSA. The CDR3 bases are TGTGCCAGCAGCGTAGGCTGGGGCTTCTCTGGAAACACCATATATTTT. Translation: CASSVGWGFSGNTIYF.

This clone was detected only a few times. CDR3 residues: CASSRGTSIGTDTQYF. CDR3 DNA: TGTGCCAGCAGCCGAGGGACTAGCATTGGCACAGATACGCAGTATTTT. The rearrangement uses TRBV5-6 and TRBJ2-3, with TRBD2 matching over 9 bases. The germline gives CDR1 SGHDT, CDR2 YYEEEE. V was pared by 4 bases and J by 1 base, with 7 bases of the junction left unmatched. This CDR3 has 16 amino acids.

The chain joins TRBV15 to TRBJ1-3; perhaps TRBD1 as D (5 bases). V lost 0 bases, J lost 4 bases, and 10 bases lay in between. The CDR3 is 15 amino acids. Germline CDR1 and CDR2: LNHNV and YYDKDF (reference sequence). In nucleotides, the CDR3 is TGTGCCACCAGCAGAGATCGGGGGACGGGAAACACCATATATTTT. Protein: CATSRDRGTGNTIYF. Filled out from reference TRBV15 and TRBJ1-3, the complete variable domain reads DAMVIQNPRYQVTQFGKPVTLSCSQTLNHNVMYWYQQKSSQAPKLLFHYYDKDFNNEADTPDNFQSRRPNTSFCFLDIRSPGLGDTAMYLCATSRDRGTGNTIYFGEGSWLTVV.

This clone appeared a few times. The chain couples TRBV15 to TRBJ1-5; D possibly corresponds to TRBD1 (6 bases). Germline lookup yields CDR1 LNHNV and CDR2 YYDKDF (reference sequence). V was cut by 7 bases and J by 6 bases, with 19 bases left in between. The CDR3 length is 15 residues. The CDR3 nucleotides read TGTGCCACCAAACGGGCAGGGGAGGGACGTCAGCCCCAGCATTTT. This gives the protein CATKRAGEGRQPQHF.

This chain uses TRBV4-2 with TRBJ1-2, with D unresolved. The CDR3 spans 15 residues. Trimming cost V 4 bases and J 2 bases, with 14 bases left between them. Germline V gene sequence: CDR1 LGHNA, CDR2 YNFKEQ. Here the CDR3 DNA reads TGTGCCAGCAGCCCGCCTTACATACCCAACTATGGCTACACCTTC. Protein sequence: CASSPPYIPNYGYTF.

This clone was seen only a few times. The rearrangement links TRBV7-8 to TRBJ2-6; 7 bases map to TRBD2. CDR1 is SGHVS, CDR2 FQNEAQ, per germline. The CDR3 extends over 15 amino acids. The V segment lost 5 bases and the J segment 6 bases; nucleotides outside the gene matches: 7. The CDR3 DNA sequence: TGTGCCAGCAGCCCGGCGGGAGCGACGGCCAACGTCCTGACTTTC. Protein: CASSPAGATANVLTF.

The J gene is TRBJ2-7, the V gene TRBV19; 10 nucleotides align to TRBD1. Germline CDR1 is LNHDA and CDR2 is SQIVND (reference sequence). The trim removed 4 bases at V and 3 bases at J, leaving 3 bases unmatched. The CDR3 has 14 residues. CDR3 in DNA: TGTGCCAGTAGTACCGGGACAGGGGACTACGAGCAGTACTTC. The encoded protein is CASSTGTGDYEQYF.

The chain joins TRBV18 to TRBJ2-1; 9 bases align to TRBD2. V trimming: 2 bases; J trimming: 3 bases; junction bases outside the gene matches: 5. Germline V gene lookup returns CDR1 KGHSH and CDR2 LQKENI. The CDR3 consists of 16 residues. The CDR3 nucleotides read TGTGCCAGCTCACCAAAGAGCGGGGGGCTCTACAATGAGCAGTTCTTC. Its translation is CASSPKSGGLYNEQFF.

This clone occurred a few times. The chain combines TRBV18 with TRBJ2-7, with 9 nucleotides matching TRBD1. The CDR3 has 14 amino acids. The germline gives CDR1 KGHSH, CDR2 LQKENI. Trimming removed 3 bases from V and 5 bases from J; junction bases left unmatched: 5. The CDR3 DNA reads TGTGCCAGCTCACCCTCGACAGGGGGAGACGAGCAGTACTTC. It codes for CASSPSTGGDEQYF.

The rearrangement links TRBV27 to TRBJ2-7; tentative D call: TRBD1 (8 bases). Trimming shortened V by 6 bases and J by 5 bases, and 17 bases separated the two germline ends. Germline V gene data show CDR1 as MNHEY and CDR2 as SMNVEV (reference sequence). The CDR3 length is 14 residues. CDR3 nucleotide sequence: TGTGCCAGCAGATACCGGACAGGGAGGGACGAGCAGTACTTC. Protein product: CASRYRTGRDEQYF.

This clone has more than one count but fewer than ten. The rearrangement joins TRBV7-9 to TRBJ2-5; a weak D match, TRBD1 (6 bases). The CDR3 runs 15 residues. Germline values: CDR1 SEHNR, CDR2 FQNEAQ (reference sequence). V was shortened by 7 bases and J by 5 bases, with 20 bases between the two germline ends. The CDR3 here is CASIPQTGSWETQYF. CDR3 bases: TGTGCCAGCATCCCACAGACAGGATCTTGGGAGACCCAGTACTTC.

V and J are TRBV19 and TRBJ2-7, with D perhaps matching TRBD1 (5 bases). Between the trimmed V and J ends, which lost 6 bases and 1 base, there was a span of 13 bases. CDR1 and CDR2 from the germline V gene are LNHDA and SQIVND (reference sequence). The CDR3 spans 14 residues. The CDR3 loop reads CASRAQTDSYEQYF. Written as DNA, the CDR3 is TGTGCCAGTAGAGCGCAGACAGATTCCTACGAGCAGTACTTC.

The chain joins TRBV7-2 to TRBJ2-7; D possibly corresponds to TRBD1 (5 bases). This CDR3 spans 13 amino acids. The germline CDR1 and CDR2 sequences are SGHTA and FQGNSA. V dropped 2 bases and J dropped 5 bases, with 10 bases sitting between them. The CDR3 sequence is CASSLRGSDEQYF. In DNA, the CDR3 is TGTGCCAGCAGCTTAAGGGGCAGCGACGAGCAGTACTTC.